The clone carrying this TCR beta chain was detected only a few times. Antigen unknown. These data belong to a study of cytomegalovirus exposure and HLA in healthy donors. Findings of the study overall: Productive status was seen about 87% or about 30% of the time for most TCR beta V segments in an earlier analysis.

Amplification used 60 Vbeta primers and 13 Jbeta primers. Profiling relied on immunoSEQ multiplex PCR, and the TCRdb table lists in-frame clones only, not all of them. The sample includes around 180,000 clones, roughly 80% of them seen just once. The specimen sequenced was PBMCs. This receptor was taken from a woman aged 45-65 years in good health and CMV-seronegative.

This CDR3 reads CASSEILRGTGELFF. The CDR3 bases are TGTGCCAGCAGTGAAATTCTCAGGGGTACCGGGGAGCTGTTTTTT. The rearrangement joins TRBV2 to TRBJ2-2, with a tentative D call TRBD1 (6 bases). This CDR3 contains 15 residues. Trimming removed 2 bases at V and 5 bases at J, with 12 bases between. CDR1 is SNHLY, CDR2 FYNNEI, per germline.